These 14 T cell receptor beta chains share one sample of origin, sequenced in a study of T-cell reconstitution after alpha-beta-depleted transplantation in children (dated by TCRdb to about 2016). Library preparation used PCR. For sequencing, an Illumina HiSeq 2500 was employed. To normalize quantification of the TCRbeta repertoire, the TCR libraries were built with molecular barcoding that relied on unique molecular identifiers. Clones were called with MiXCR by TCRdb after fastp trimmed the public reads at Q25, and only in-frame beta chains were retained. All rows with the same CDR3 protein become a single entry with the most common DNA and genes. This sample lists approximately 250,000 distinct CDR3 sequences; about 8.8% were detected once. Of the sample, 5% to 6% falls within the top ten clones. The specimen comprised PBMCs from the stem cell graft donor, sampled from the stem cell graft. These receptors were collected from a human donor who donated a stem cell graft to a child with SCID.

This clonotype was detected ten times or more. The chain's CDR3 is CASSLVGDSYGYTF. The DNA of the CDR3 is TGCGCCAGCAGCTTGGTTGGGGACAGCTATGGCTACACCTTC. V usage is TRBV5-1 and J usage is TRBJ1-2, with TRBD1 identical over 7 bases. Germline CDR1 is SGHRS and CDR2 is YFSETQ. CDR3 length: 14 amino acids. J lost 4 bases, V lost 0 bases, and 3 bases had no gene match.

This clonotype was picked up many times. The rearrangement joins TRBV10-2 to TRBJ2-7; possible D gene TRBD2, 7 bases. CDR1 and CDR2 (germline): WSHSY, SAAADI. V was trimmed by 3 bases and J by 5 bases, leaving 14 bases between them. The CDR3 runs to 14 residues. CDR3 loop: CASSDYREGHEQYF. The DNA for the CDR3 is TGCGCCAGCAGTGATTACAGGGAGGGCCACGAGCAGTACTTC.

The sample holds many counts of this clonotype. The CDR3 reads CASSLSPYTGELFF. DNA for the CDR3: TGCGCCAGCAGCTTGAGCCCGTACACCGGGGAGCTGTTTTTT. The J gene is TRBJ2-2, the V gene TRBV5-1, with D hard to call. V was pared by 1 base and J by 3 bases, with 7 bases between. The CDR3 consists of 14 residues. Per germline, CDR1 SGHRS and CDR2 YFSETQ.

This clonotype was detected many times. This chain uses TRBV5-1 with TRBJ2-3; D ambiguous. The V and J ends lost 5 bases and 5 bases respectively, with 12 bases between them. This CDR3 region has 13 residues. Germline assignment: CDR1 SGHRS and CDR2 YFSETQ. The CDR3 DNA reads as TGCGCCAGCAGAAAGGAAAGAGAAGATACGCAGTATTTT. This sequence encodes CASRKEREDTQYF.

This clonotype has at least ten counts. The rearrangement joins TRBV7-2 to TRBJ2-2, with unresolved D. Germline V gene sequence: CDR1 SGHTA, CDR2 FQGNSA. V lost 5 bases and J lost 4, with 8 bases in between. The CDR3 has 13 residues. The CDR3 sequence: CASSPAFTGELFF. Here the CDR3 DNA reads TGTGCCAGCAGCCCGGCCTTCACCGGGGAGCTGTTTTTT.

To note about this clonotype: This clone may be a read error of a much larger clone one base away. The J gene is TRBJ2-5, the V gene TRBV15, with 7 bases fitting TRBD2. There are 18 residues in the CDR3. With 0 bases clipped from V and 0 bases from J, the junction kept 10 bases outside the gene matches. Germline assignment: CDR1 LNHNV and CDR2 YYDKDF (reference sequence). The CDR3 coding sequence is TGTGCCACCAGCAGAGATTACAAGGCGGGGGTCGACCAAGAGACCCAGTACTTC. Encoded protein: CATSRDYKAGVDQETQYF.

This clonotype was detected ten times or more. The genes are TRBV5-1 and TRBJ2-3, with 8 bases lining up with TRBD2. CDR3 length equals 15 residues. The trim removed 0 bases at V and 0 bases at J, leaving 0 bases unmatched. Germline V gene data show CDR1 as SGHRS and CDR2 as YFSETQ. The CDR3 region is CASSLVAGSTDTQYF. In DNA, the CDR3 is TGCGCCAGCAGCTTGGTAGCGGGGAGCACAGATACGCAGTATTTT.

This clonotype was counted at least ten times. The genes are TRBV3-1 and TRBJ2-7, with 9 bases that match TRBD2. Germline V gives CDR1 LGHDT, CDR2 YNNKEL (reference sequence). The CDR3 is 17 amino acids. With V trimmed by 1 base and J by 0 bases, 7 bases remained unmatched. The CDR3 here is CASSQAGGRGFSYEQYF. CDR3 sequence (DNA): TGTGCCAGCAGCCAAGCAGGCGGGAGGGGATTCTCCTACGAGCAGTACTTC.

This chain uses TRBV7-9 with TRBJ2-1; TRBD2 agrees at 13 bases. The ends lost 4 bases at V and 10 bases at J; junction bases unmatched: 7. CDR1 is SEHNR, CDR2 FQNEAQ, per germline (reference sequence). The CDR3 consists of 15 residues. The CDR3 DNA sequence: TGTGCCAGCAGCTCCGGACTAGCGGGGGTTGACGAGCAGTTCTTC. Encoded protein: CASSSGLAGVDEQFF.

At least ten counts were recorded for this clonotype. V gene TRBV7-8 combines with J gene TRBJ2-7; TRBD2 matches at 10 bases. The CDR3 is 14 residues long. The ends lost 6 bases at V and 4 bases at J; junction bases unmatched: 6. CDR1 is SGHVS and CDR2 is FQNEAQ in the germline V gene. CDR3 sequence: CASSIAGGLYEQYF. The CDR3 bases are TGTGCCAGCAGTATAGCGGGGGGCCTATACGAGCAGTACTTC. Based on the CDR3 plus reference TRBV7-8 and TRBJ2-7, the full variable domain is GAGVSQSPRYKVAKRGQDVALRCDPISGHVSLFWYQQALGQGPEFLTYFQNEAQLDKSGLPSDRFFAERPEGSVSTLKIQRTQQEDSAVYLCASSIAGGLYEQYFGPGTRLTVT.

This clonotype was counted at least ten times. The chain recombines TRBV2 with TRBJ2-7; tentatively, D is TRBD1 or TRBD2 (5 bases each). The germline V and J ends were trimmed by 4 bases and 7 bases, with 8 bases remaining between them. Germline V gene data show CDR1 as SNHLY and CDR2 as FYNNEI. The CDR3 sequence is 11 residues long. The CDR3 coding sequence is TGTGCCAGCAGTGTCTGGGGGGAGCAGTACTTC. Amino acids: CASSVWGEQYF.

This clonotype was detected ten times or more. The chain couples TRBV27 to TRBJ2-7; 8 nucleotides match TRBD2. CDR3 length: 14 residues. Germline loops: CDR1 MNHEY, CDR2 SMNVEV (reference sequence). Trimming at V came to 8 bases and at J to 2 bases, leaving 8 bases not matched to a gene. CDR3 DNA sequence: TGTGCCAGCGGGGTCCGGGGGGGACCCTACGAGCAGTACTTC. It specifies CASGVRGGPYEQYF.

This clonotype was counted many times. The gene calls are TRBV7-9 and TRBJ2-1; no firm D call. Trimming removed 1 base at V and 2 bases at J, with 3 bases between. This CDR3 has 13 amino acids. Germline CDR1 SEHNR, CDR2 FQNEAQ (reference sequence). CDR3 nucleotide sequence: TGTGCCAGCAGCTTAGGGACCTACAATGAGCAGTTCTTC. Translating it yields CASSLGTYNEQFF.

This clonotype was counted ten times or more. The chain combines TRBV20-1 with TRBJ2-7, with D unresolved. Germline CDR1 and CDR2: DFQATT and SNEGSKA (reference sequence). V was cut by 1 base and J by 3 bases, with 4 bases left in between. There are 11 residues in the CDR3. The CDR3 protein is CSARGVYEQYF. CDR3 DNA: TGCAGTGCTAGAGGGGTCTACGAGCAGTACTTC.